The present T cell receptor beta chain was sequenced within a study of blood T cell repertoires in COVID-19. Study-wide background: There were acute and convalescent COVID-19 samples, and they came from the United States, Italy and Spain. PBMCs, B-cell-depleted T cells, or T cells provided the cDNA or gDNA that made up the material.

As originally analysed: Using reference gene primer amplification, nucleated cell counts were estimated. TCRdb's table, derived via immunoSEQ multiplex PCR, lists solely in-frame clones and lacks some. D and trimming come from the DNA, and the V and J calls and clone size come from that table. The data show approximately 270,000 clones, with about 89% seen just once and around 8.8% held by the top ten. The source is a middle-aged man with active or convalescent COVID-19. The source material was peripheral blood.

The CDR3 DNA is TGTGCCAGCAGCCCCACGGGAGAGACCCAGTACTTC. This gives the protein CASSPTGETQYF. The gene calls are TRBV6-6 and TRBJ2-5; D is undetermined. V lost 6 bases and J 4 bases, leaving 9 bases between the germline ends. The CDR3 contains 12 residues. Germline V CDR1 and CDR2: MNHNY, SVGAGI (reference sequence).